Sequencing of this T cell receptor beta chain was carried out in a study of T-cell memory formation after mild COVID-19 (dated by TCRdb to the early 2020s). In the study overall: TCR sequence clusters from the two donors were largely donor specific. Longitudinal TCRalpha and TCRbeta repertoire sequencing tracked T-cell clones expanding and contracting after mild COVID-19 in two donors. The cohort comprised two young, previously healthy adult volunteers, one female and one male. Study-wide findings and limitations: Some responding clones were detected in pre-infection memory, suggesting pre-existing cross-reactive memory T cells joined the SARS-CoV-2 response. Clones contracting from day 15 to 85 had balanced CD4/CD8 phenotypes, while a second wave expanding from day 15 to 37 was biased towards CD4+. The second-wave clones that peaked on day 37 were not confirmed to be SARS-CoV-2 specific. Only a couple of mild cases were covered by the study, and larger cohorts that include severe cases with pre-infection samples were considered necessary. Contracting CD4+ clones were found mainly in CM and EM memory subsets, while CD8+ clones were enriched in EMRA.

Concerning this clonotype: Its antigen has not been determined. Qualities for individual bases were not recorded, and no much larger clone is one base off.

V trim: 2 bases; J trim: 2 bases; unmatched bases: 12. The germline V gene sets CDR1 to LGHNA and CDR2 to YSLEER. From cysteine to phenylalanine, the CDR3 is 20 amino acids long. The retained sequence is limited to the CDR3, 60 bases, with the frame set at the first base. Sequencing was performed on an Illumina NovaSeq 6000. cDNA libraries for TCRalpha and TCRbeta were prepared by 5'RACE using constant-segment primers, with sample barcodes and unique molecular identifiers added. RNA was extracted from every sample with Trizol reagent. Amplification of the libraries took two PCR steps, and the second step added a second sample barcode plus Illumina TruSeq adapters. Libraries were sequenced on an Illumina NovaSeq with 2 x 150 bp paired-end reads. The authors' pipeline ran thus. Demultiplexing of reads and collapsing into UMI-guided consensus sequences were performed with migec v1.2.7. Using mixcr v2.1.11, UMI consensuses were aligned to TRA and TRB V and J templates and then assembled into clonotypes. Expanded or contracted clonotypes were those called significant by both edgeR and NoisET, with noise models trained on biological replicates. edgeR calls used a false discovery rate-adjusted p below 0.01 and a log2 fold-change threshold of 1. As an exploratory analysis of dynamics, max-normalized trajectories of the 1000 most abundant clonotypes were examined by PCA with hierarchical clustering. Each responding clone was given a CD4 or CD8 phenotype based on the CD4+ and CD8+ repertoires, which had been sequenced separately. The public reads were reprocessed in TCRdb via fastp at Q25 and MiXCR, keeping in-frame beta chains. Each CDR3 protein gets just one entry, which takes the most common genes and DNA from the rows behind it. TCRdb assigned the V and J calls; the authors' analysis was not used. The table for this sample lists 110,000 or so distinct CDR3 sequences; 20% to 25% of them were counted only once. The top ten hold 41% of the sample.

Ficoll-Paque density gradient centrifugation was the method used to isolate PBMCs. The V and J genes are TRBV4-3 and TRBJ2-6; 10 central bases correspond to TRBD1. The material sequenced was PBMCs or a T cell subset sorted from them (not recorded which). This sequence was found in a man aged 18-30 years who had mild COVID-19 (a few samples of this study predate the infection). The sample titles of this study are shuffled in the database, so cell type and time point are left out; the donor was told from shared clones. The CDR3 has the sequence CASSQPEGTGDPPGANVLTF. The sequenced DNA is TGCGCCAGCAGCCAACCAGAAGGGACAGGGGACCCTCCTGGGGCCAACGTCCTGACTTTC.